The sequence of this T cell receptor beta chain was determined in a study of blood T cell repertoires in COVID-19. In the study overall: There were acute and convalescent COVID-19 samples, and they came from the United States, Italy and Spain.

Original processing methods: The assay estimated nucleated cells by amplifying reference gene primers. Generated by immunoSEQ multiplex PCR, the TCRdb table keeps only in-frame clones and is missing some. The DNA was the basis for D and trimming; V, J and clone size are from that table. The sample has 65,000 to 75,000 clones, roughly 80% seen once. This clone was detected only once. The sample carries other DNA sequences with the same CDR3. CDR1 and CDR2 from the germline V gene are SGHRS and YFSETQ. J lost 3 bases, V lost 1 base, and 4 bases had no gene match. The CDR3 totals 14 residues. The sequenced sample consisted of peripheral blood. The J gene is TRBJ2-7, the V gene TRBV5-1; 7 nucleotides match TRBD1. The sequence was collected from a woman of 80 years or more with acute or convalescent COVID-19. The CDR3 reads CASSLSGGLYEQYF. The CDR3 DNA reads TGCGCCAGCAGCTTGTCAGGGGGTCTCTACGAGCAGTACTTC.